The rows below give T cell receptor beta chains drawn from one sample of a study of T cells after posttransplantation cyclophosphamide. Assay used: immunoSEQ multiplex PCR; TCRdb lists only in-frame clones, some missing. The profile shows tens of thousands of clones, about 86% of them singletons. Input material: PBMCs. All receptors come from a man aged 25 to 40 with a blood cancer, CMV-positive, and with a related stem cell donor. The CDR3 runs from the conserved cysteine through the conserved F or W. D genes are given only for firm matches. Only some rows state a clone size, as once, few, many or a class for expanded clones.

CDR3 protein: CATSSKQGGMRGKLFF
CDR3 DNA: TGTGCCACCAGCAGCAAACAGGGGGGGATGCGGGGAAAACTGTTTTTT
J gene: TRBJ1-4
V gene: TRBV15
D gene: TRBD1
clone size: NA

CDR3 protein: CASSPSGTINNEQFF
CDR3 DNA: TGTGCCAGCAGCCCGAGCGGGACTATCAACAATGAGCAGTTCTTC
J gene: TRBJ2-1
V gene: TRBV4-2
D gene: TRBD2
clone size: NA

CDR3 protein: CASSQDQGVGKNIQYF
CDR3 DNA: TGTGCCAGCAGCCAAGATCAAGGGGTCGGCAAAAACATTCAGTACTTC
J gene: TRBJ2-4
V gene: TRBV4-2
D gene: NA
clone size: NA

CDR3 protein: CASNLFLAGTTDTQYF
CDR3 DNA: TGTGCCAGCAACCTCTTCCTAGCGGGAACCACAGATACGCAGTATTTT
J gene: TRBJ2-3
V gene: TRBV5-4
D gene: TRBD2
clone size: NA

CDR3 protein: CASSSILDRKRNIQYF
CDR3 DNA: TGTGCCAGCAGTTCTATCCTCGACAGGAAAAGAAACATTCAGTACTTC
J gene: TRBJ2-4
V gene: TRBV27
D gene: NA
clone size: NA

CDR3 protein: CASSLAAYRGRRETQYF
CDR3 DNA: TGTGCCAGCAGCTTGGCCGCGTACAGGGGGCGCCGGGAGACCCAGTACTTC
J gene: TRBJ2-5
V gene: TRBV7-9
D gene: TRBD1
clone size: NA

CDR3 protein: CASSERANEKLFF
CDR3 DNA: TGTGCCAGCAGCGAGAGAGCTAATGAAAAACTGTTTTTT
J gene: TRBJ1-4
V gene: TRBV7-6
D gene: NA
clone size: few

CDR3 protein: CAWSVTRWTEAFF
CDR3 DNA: TGTGCCTGGAGTGTAACCAGGTGGACTGAAGCTTTCTTT
J gene: TRBJ1-1
V gene: TRBV30
D gene: NA
clone size: NA

CDR3 protein: CASMGGRRYEQYF
CDR3 DNA: TGTGCCAGCATGGGCGGGAGGCGCTACGAGCAGTACTTC
J gene: TRBJ2-7
V gene: TRBV6-5
D gene: TRBD2
clone size: NA

CDR3 protein: CATSRGGTSGNYEQYF
CDR3 DNA: TGTGCCACCAGCAGAGGGGGGACTAGCGGGAACTACGAGCAGTACTTC
J gene: TRBJ2-7
V gene: TRBV15
D gene: TRBD2
clone size: NA

CDR3 protein: CASTGTGLMSVMNTEAFF
CDR3 DNA: TGTGCCTCAACCGGGACAGGGTTAATGAGCGTGATGAACACTGAAGCTTTCTTT
J gene: TRBJ1-1
V gene: TRBV28
D gene: TRBD1
clone size: few

CDR3 protein: CASSPPMNTEAFF
CDR3 DNA: TGTGCCAGCAGCCCCCCAATGAACACTGAAGCTTTCTTT
J gene: TRBJ1-1
V gene: TRBV7-8
D gene: NA
clone size: NA

CDR3 protein: CASSPGTGWANEQFF
CDR3 DNA: TGTGCCAGCAGTCCGGGGACAGGGTGGGCTAATGAGCAGTTCTTC
J gene: TRBJ2-1
V gene: TRBV6-5
D gene: TRBD1
clone size: NA

CDR3 protein: CSVEQLVPAETQYF
CDR3 DNA: TGCAGCGTCGAGCAACTAGTTCCCGCAGAGACCCAGTACTTC
J gene: TRBJ2-5
V gene: TRBV29-1
D gene: NA
clone size: NA

CDR3 protein: CASSLGVGELFF
CDR3 DNA: TGTGCCAGCAGCTTAGGCGTGGGGGAGCTGTTTTTT
J gene: TRBJ2-2
V gene: TRBV7-2
D gene: NA
clone size: NA

CDR3 protein: CASSQASAASGGGYEQYF
CDR3 DNA: TGCGCCAGCAGCCAAGCCTCCGCGGCTAGCGGCGGTGGCTACGAGCAGTACTTC
J gene: TRBJ2-7
V gene: TRBV4-3
D gene: TRBD2
clone size: NA

CDR3 protein: CASSERQTLYGYTF
CDR3 DNA: TGTGCCAGCAGCGAAAGACAGACCCTCTATGGCTACACCTTC
J gene: TRBJ1-2
V gene: TRBV7-8
D gene: NA
clone size: NA

CDR3 protein: CASLPPSGTQYF
CDR3 DNA: TGTGCCAGCCTACCTCCCTCCGGGACCCAGTACTTC
J gene: TRBJ2-5
V gene: TRBV2
D gene: NA
clone size: NA

CDR3 protein: CASSKQGLLSGYTF
CDR3 DNA: TGTGCCAGCAGCAAACAGGGGCTCCTGAGTGGCTACACCTTC
J gene: TRBJ1-2
V gene: TRBV9
D gene: TRBD1
clone size: NA

CDR3 protein: CASSLERSRGITYEQYF
CDR3 DNA: TGTGCCAGCAGCTTAGAGAGGAGTCGGGGAATAACCTACGAGCAGTACTTC
J gene: TRBJ2-7
V gene: TRBV11-2
D gene: NA
clone size: NA

CDR3 protein: CASQGSGIMRDTQYF
CDR3 DNA: TGTGCCTCCCAAGGTAGCGGGATTATGAGAGATACGCAGTATTTT
J gene: TRBJ2-3
V gene: TRBV6-5
D gene: TRBD2
clone size: NA

CDR3 protein: CASSTHPRGSYEQYF
CDR3 DNA: TGTGCCAGTAGTACCCACCCGCGAGGGTCCTACGAGCAGTACTTC
J gene: TRBJ2-7
V gene: TRBV19
D gene: NA
clone size: NA

CDR3 protein: CASSSGGHWDEQYF
CDR3 DNA: TGCGCCAGCAGCTCGGGGGGACATTGGGACGAGCAGTACTTC
J gene: TRBJ2-7
V gene: TRBV5-1
D gene: NA
clone size: NA

CDR3 protein: CASSEQGGAGNTIYF
CDR3 DNA: TGTGCCAGCAGTGAGCAAGGAGGGGCTGGAAACACCATATATTTT
J gene: TRBJ1-3
V gene: TRBV2
D gene: NA
clone size: NA

CDR3 protein: CASSLDQGGSSSYNEQFF
CDR3 DNA: TGTGCCAGCAGCTTAGATCAAGGCGGGAGCTCCTCCTACAATGAGCAGTTCTTC
J gene: TRBJ2-1
V gene: TRBV11-3
D gene: TRBD2
clone size: NA

CDR3 protein: CASRIRGGLAAFF
CDR3 DNA: TGTGCCAGCAGAATCAGGGGTGGGCTCGCCGCTTTCTTT
J gene: TRBJ1-1
V gene: TRBV6-6
D gene: NA
clone size: NA

CDR3 protein: CASSLARGGENEKLFF
CDR3 DNA: TGCGCCAGCAGCTTGGCCCGGGGGGGCGAGAATGAAAAACTGTTTTTT
J gene: TRBJ1-4
V gene: TRBV5-1
D gene: NA
clone size: few

CDR3 protein: CASSLEGAYEQYF
CDR3 DNA: TGCGCCAGCAGCTTGGAAGGGGCCTACGAGCAGTACTTC
J gene: TRBJ2-7
V gene: TRBV5-1
D gene: NA
clone size: NA

CDR3 protein: CASSLTSGRANEQFF
CDR3 DNA: TGCGCCAGCAGCTTAACAAGCGGGAGGGCAAATGAGCAGTTCTTC
J gene: TRBJ2-1
V gene: TRBV5-1
D gene: TRBD2
clone size: once

CDR3 protein: CASSFGGHYGYTF
CDR3 DNA: TGTGCCAGCAGTTTCGGGGGACACTATGGCTACACCTTC
J gene: TRBJ1-2
V gene: TRBV27
D gene: NA
clone size: NA

CDR3 protein: CACTSTGNMNTEAFF
CDR3 DNA: TGTGCCTGTACATCGACAGGAAACATGAACACTGAAGCTTTCTTT
J gene: TRBJ1-1
V gene: TRBV30
D gene: NA
clone size: NA

CDR3 protein: CASSLGEYTGNTIYF
CDR3 DNA: TGCGCCAGCAGCTTGGGGGAGTACACTGGAAACACCATATATTTT
J gene: TRBJ1-3
V gene: TRBV5-1
D gene: NA
clone size: NA

CDR3 protein: CASSLDTGELFF
CDR3 DNA: TGCGCCAGCAGCCTCGACACCGGGGAGCTGTTTTTT
J gene: TRBJ2-2
V gene: TRBV4-3
D gene: NA
clone size: NA

CDR3 protein: CASSLTGGSSYNEQFF
CDR3 DNA: TGTGCCAGCAGCTTAACTGGCGGGAGCTCCTACAATGAGCAGTTCTTC
J gene: TRBJ2-1
V gene: TRBV7-3
D gene: TRBD2
clone size: NA

CDR3 protein: CASSAVEAFF
CDR3 DNA: TGTGCCAGCAGTGCCGTCGAAGCTTTCTTT
J gene: TRBJ1-1
V gene: TRBV6-1
D gene: NA
clone size: NA

CDR3 protein: CASSPLGSSGSYEQYF
CDR3 DNA: TGTGCCAGCAGCCCCCTAGGGTCTAGCGGGAGCTACGAGCAGTACTTC
J gene: TRBJ2-7
V gene: TRBV7-2
D gene: TRBD2
clone size: NA

CDR3 protein: CASRTGQGQPQHF
CDR3 DNA: TGTGCCAGCAGGACAGGACAGGGACAGCCCCAGCATTTT
J gene: TRBJ1-5
V gene: TRBV2
D gene: TRBD1
clone size: NA

CDR3 protein: CASSQDEQGREQYF
CDR3 DNA: TGCGCCAGCAGCCAAGATGAACAGGGTCGCGAGCAGTACTTC
J gene: TRBJ2-7
V gene: TRBV4-3
D gene: NA
clone size: NA

CDR3 protein: CSMGRVAGGIQETQYF
CDR3 DNA: TGCAGCATGGGGCGAGTCGCAGGGGGGATCCAAGAGACCCAGTACTTC
J gene: TRBJ2-5
V gene: TRBV29-1
D gene: NA
clone size: NA

CDR3 protein: CASSLEGSGRNSYEQYF
CDR3 DNA: TGTGCCAGCAGCTTGGAAGGTAGCGGGAGGAATAGCTACGAGCAGTACTTC
J gene: TRBJ2-7
V gene: TRBV5-8
D gene: TRBD2
clone size: NA

CDR3 protein: CAWGKYLGRYQETQYF
CDR3 DNA: TGTGCCTGGGGTAAATACCTGGGGAGGTATCAAGAGACCCAGTACTTC
J gene: TRBJ2-5
V gene: TRBV30
D gene: NA
clone size: NA

CDR3 protein: CASSRGSTEDTQYF
CDR3 DNA: TGTGCCAGCAGCCGCGGGAGTACAGAAGATACGCAGTATTTT
J gene: TRBJ2-3
V gene: TRBV11-3
D gene: TRBD2
clone size: NA

CDR3 protein: CASSLDEDRMDYNEQFF
CDR3 DNA: TGTGCCAGCAGCTTAGATGAGGACAGGATGGACTACAATGAGCAGTTCTTC
J gene: TRBJ2-1
V gene: TRBV7-6
D gene: TRBD1
clone size: NA

CDR3 protein: CASSQPGQRYNEQFF
CDR3 DNA: TGTGCCAGCAGTCAACCGGGACAGCGCTACAATGAGCAGTTCTTC
J gene: TRBJ2-1
V gene: TRBV6-6
D gene: TRBD1
clone size: NA

CDR3 protein: CASPSGQGDSPLHF
CDR3 DNA: TGTGCCAGCCCGTCAGGACAGGGGGATTCACCCCTCCACTTT
J gene: TRBJ1-6
V gene: TRBV2
D gene: TRBD1
clone size: NA

CDR3 protein: CASSSRRGQGGDGYTF
CDR3 DNA: TGTGCCAGCAGTTCCCGCAGGGGACAGGGGGGAGATGGCTACACCTTC
J gene: TRBJ1-2
V gene: TRBV2
D gene: TRBD1
clone size: NA

CDR3 protein: CASRNSGTGSYEQYF
CDR3 DNA: TGCGCCAGCAGAAACTCCGGGACAGGATCCTACGAGCAGTACTTC
J gene: TRBJ2-7
V gene: TRBV10-2
D gene: TRBD1
clone size: NA